This T cell receptor beta chain derives from a study of T cells after yellow fever vaccination. Per germline, CDR1 SGHTA and CDR2 FQGNSA. Between the trimmed V and J ends, which lost 2 bases and 3 bases, there was a span of 5 bases. The CDR3 is 13 residues long. By 5'RACE template switching, TCR cDNA was produced, with a universal primer site and UMIs added in the process. One entry per CDR3 protein results from TCRdb running MiXCR on the 5' RACE reads. The table has 320,000 or so distinct CDR3 sequences, approximately 8% seen once. The origin of this receptor is a man younger than 35 who received the YFV17D yellow fever vaccine. The starting material was PBMCs, obtained 45 days after the first yellow fever vaccination. The rearrangement joins TRBV7-2 to TRBJ1-3; D gene unclear. CDR3 nucleotides: TGTGCCAGCAGCTTATGGGATGGAAACACCATATATTTT. This encodes CASSLWDGNTIYF.